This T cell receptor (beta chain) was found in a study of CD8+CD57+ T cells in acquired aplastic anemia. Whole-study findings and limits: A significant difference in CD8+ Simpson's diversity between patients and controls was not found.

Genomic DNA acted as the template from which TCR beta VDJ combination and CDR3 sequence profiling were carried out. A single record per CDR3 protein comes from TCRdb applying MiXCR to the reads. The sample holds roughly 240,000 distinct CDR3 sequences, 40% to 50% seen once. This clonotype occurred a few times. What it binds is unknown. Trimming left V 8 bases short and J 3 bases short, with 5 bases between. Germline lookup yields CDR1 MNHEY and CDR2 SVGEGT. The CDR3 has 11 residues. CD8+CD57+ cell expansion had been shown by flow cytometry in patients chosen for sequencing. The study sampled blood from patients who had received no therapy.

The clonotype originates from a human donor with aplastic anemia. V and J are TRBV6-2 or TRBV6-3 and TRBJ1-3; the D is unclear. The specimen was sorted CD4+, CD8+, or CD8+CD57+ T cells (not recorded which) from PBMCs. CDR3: CASGVGNTIYF. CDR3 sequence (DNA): TGTGCCAGCGGCGTTGGAAACACCATATATTTT.